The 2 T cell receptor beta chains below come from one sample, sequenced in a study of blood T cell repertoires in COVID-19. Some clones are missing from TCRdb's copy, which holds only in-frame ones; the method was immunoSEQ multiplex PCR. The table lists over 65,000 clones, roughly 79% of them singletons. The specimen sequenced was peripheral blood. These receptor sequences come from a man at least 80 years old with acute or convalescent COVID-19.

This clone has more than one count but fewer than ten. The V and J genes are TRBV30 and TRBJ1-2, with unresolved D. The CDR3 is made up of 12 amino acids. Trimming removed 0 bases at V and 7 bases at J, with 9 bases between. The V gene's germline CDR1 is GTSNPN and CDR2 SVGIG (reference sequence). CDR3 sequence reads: CAWSVLSGGYTF. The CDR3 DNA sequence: TGTGCCTGGAGTGTACTTTCAGGTGGCTACACCTTC.

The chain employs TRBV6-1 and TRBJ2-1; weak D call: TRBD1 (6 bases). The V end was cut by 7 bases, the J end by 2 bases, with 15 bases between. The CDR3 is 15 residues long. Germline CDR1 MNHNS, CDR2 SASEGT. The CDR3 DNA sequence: TGTGCCAGCAACCGGGACAACCTACCCTACAATGAGCAGTTCTTC. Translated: CASNRDNLPYNEQFF.